This TCR beta chain was identified in a study of T-cell memory formation after mild COVID-19. Study details: Largely, the TCR clusters proved donor specific.

A note on this clonotype: Antigen: not known.

General study results and limits: Mostly located in CM and EM were contracting CD4+ clones, with contracting CD8+ clones located in EMRA.

The germline V gene encodes CDR1 SQVTM and CDR2 ANQGSEA. The CDR3 consists of 13 residues. Trimming removed 0 bases at V and 3 bases at J, with 8 bases between. Each CDR3 protein gets one entry after TCRdb re-called the 5' RACE reads with MiXCR. The table records about 600,000 distinct CDR3 sequences, about 20% of them present only once. The clonotype originates from an adult woman who had mild COVID-19 (a few samples of this study predate the infection). Cell type and time point are not known. Sequenced: PBMCs or a T cell subset sorted from them (not recorded which). This chain joins TRBV29-1 and TRBJ1-1; D is undetermined. DNA for the CDR3: TGCAGCGTTGAAGAGGGTCGATACACTGAAGCTTTCTTT. As protein: CSVEEGRYTEAFF.